The 25 T cell receptor beta chains reported below all come from one sample, sequenced in a study of blood T cell repertoires in COVID-19. Clones were sequenced by immunoSEQ multiplex PCR, and TCRdb holds only the in-frame ones, with some missing. Here the sample spans tens of thousands of clones, around 93% being singletons. Sample: peripheral blood. These receptors were obtained from a human donor in a cohort sampled during active COVID-19.

The V call is TRBV2, the J call TRBJ2-7; TRBD2 matches at 11 bases. V lost 6 bases, J lost 2 bases, and 9 bases stayed unmatched. CDR1 SNHLY and CDR2 FYNNEI come from the germline V gene. The CDR3 extends over 16 amino acids. CDR3 DNA sequence: TGTGCCAGCAGCGGTCAGACTAGCGGGGTTCCCTACGAGCAGTACTTC. Its protein product is CASSGQTSGVPYEQYF.

This chain connects TRBV7-9 to TRBJ2-1; no reliable D call. Germline V gene lookup returns CDR1 SEHNR and CDR2 FQNEAQ (reference sequence). V was pared by 2 bases and J by 5 bases, with 10 bases between. This CDR3 has 14 amino acids. CDR3 nucleotide sequence: TGTGCCAGCAGCTTATCTCCTAACGACAATGAGCAGTTCTTC. Amino acids: CASSLSPNDNEQFF.

The V and J genes are TRBV5-6 and TRBJ2-3; 7 bases map to TRBD2. The germline CDR1 and CDR2 sequences are SGHDT and YYEEEE. V shed 0 bases, J shed 0 bases, and the junction held 13 bases outside the gene matches. This CDR3 is 19 amino acids long. The chain's CDR3 is CASSLVSLAEPTSTDTQYF. CDR3 DNA: TGTGCCAGCAGCTTGGTCAGTCTAGCGGAGCCCACTAGCACAGATACGCAGTATTTT. Combining the CDR3 with reference TRBV5-6 and TRBJ2-3 gives the whole variable domain DAGVTQSPTHLIKTRGQQVTLRCSPKSGHDTVSWYQQALGQGPQFIFQYYEEEERQRGNFPDRFSGHQFPNYSSELNVNALLLGDSALYLCASSLVSLAEPTSTDTQYFGPGTRLTVL.

The rearrangement links TRBV7-6 to TRBJ1-6; possibly TRBD1 for D (5 bases). The CDR3 has 13 residues. Trimming cost V 4 bases and J 10 bases, with 11 bases left between them. CDR1 is SGHVS, CDR2 FNYEAQ, per germline. The CDR3 here is CASSSTENSPLHF. CDR3 DNA: TGTGCCAGCAGCTCGACAGAGAACTCACCCCTCCACTTT.

The chain uses TRBV29-1 and TRBJ1-5; TRBD1 is a possible D gene (6 bases). The CDR3 has 13 amino acids. Trimming shortened V by 6 bases and J by 4 bases, and 13 bases separated the two germline ends. Germline loops: CDR1 SQVTM, CDR2 ANQGSEA. The CDR3 sequence: CSVIGQMNQPQHF. The CDR3 nucleotides read TGCAGCGTCATCGGACAGATGAATCAGCCCCAGCATTTT.

V gene TRBV5-4 combines with J gene TRBJ2-1; TRBD2 matches 7 bases. With V trimmed by 4 bases and J by 6 bases, 16 bases remained unmatched. The CDR3 runs 17 residues. Germline CDR1 SGHNT, CDR2 YYREEE (reference sequence). CDR3 residues: CASSPRGGGGMINEQFF. As DNA, the CDR3 is TGTGCCAGCAGCCCCCGGGGTGGGGGGGGGATGATCAATGAGCAGTTCTTC.

The chain recombines TRBV4-3 with TRBJ2-2, with 7 bases that match TRBD2. The CDR3 covers 16 residues. With 4 bases clipped from V and 0 bases from J, the junction kept 5 bases outside the gene matches. CDR1 LGHNA and CDR2 YSLEER come from the germline V gene. The CDR3 loop is CASSRLAETNTGELFF. CDR3 nucleotides: TGCGCCAGCAGCCGCCTAGCGGAGACGAACACCGGGGAGCTGTTTTTT.

This clone was counted a single time. The rearrangement links TRBV2 to TRBJ1-2; 8 bases map to TRBD1. The germline CDR1 and CDR2 sequences are SNHLY and FYNNEI. The CDR3 runs 13 residues. Trimming removed 6 bases from V and 3 bases from J; junction bases left unmatched: 3. The DNA for the CDR3 is TGTGCCAGCAGGGACAGGGTCGACTATGGCTACACCTTC. Amino acid sequence: CASRDRVDYGYTF.

This chain links TRBV10-3 with TRBJ1-1, with 8 nucleotides matching TRBD1. V lost 6 bases and J lost 1; bases outside the gene matches: 4. Germline lookup yields CDR1 ENHRY and CDR2 SYGVKD. This CDR3 region has 14 residues. CDR3 protein: CAIRTGTGNTEAFF. As DNA, the CDR3 is TGTGCCATCAGGACCGGGACAGGGAACACTGAAGCTTTCTTT.

This clone was counted a single time. This sequence joins TRBV3-1 (or the pseudogene TRBV3-2) and TRBJ2-2; D possibly corresponds to TRBD2 (5 bases). Trimming took 4 bases from V and 6 from J, leaving 15 bases between them. The CDR3 length is 15 residues. The germline V gene has CDR1 LGHDT and CDR2 YNNKEL (reference sequence). The DNA for the CDR3 is TGTGCCAGCAGCCTGTTGGGGAGTAATCCCGGGGAGCTGTTTTTT. Translating it yields CASSLLGSNPGELFF.

The gene calls are TRBV9 and TRBJ1-4; no clear D gene. CDR1 is SGDLS, CDR2 YYNGEE, per germline. The germline V and J ends were trimmed by 3 bases and 6 bases, with 18 bases remaining between them. CDR3 length: 16 amino acids. The CDR3 sequence: CASSGPRQARDEKLFF. CDR3 nucleotides: TGTGCCAGCAGCGGACCTCGGCAGGCAAGAGATGAAAAACTGTTTTTT.

This chain uses TRBV7-2 with TRBJ2-3, with 7 bases that match TRBD2. The CDR3 contains 15 residues. Germline V gives CDR1 SGHTA, CDR2 FQGNSA. V lost 3 bases to trimming and J lost 4 bases; unmatched junction nucleotides: 7. In DNA, the CDR3 is TGTGCCAGCAGCTTTAGCGGGTCGAAGTCAGATACGCAGTATTTT. Residues: CASSFSGSKSDTQYF. Full variable domain (rest looked up from reference TRBV7-2 and TRBJ2-3): GAGVSQSPSNKVTEKGKDVELRCDPISGHTALYWYRQSLGQGLEFLIYFQGNSAPDKSGLPSDRFSAERTGGSVSTLTIQRTQQEDSAVYLCASSFSGSKSDTQYFGPGTRLTVL.

This clone has a single count. The chain employs TRBV28 and TRBJ1-1; no firm D call. Germline lookup yields CDR1 MDHEN and CDR2 SYDVKM. The CDR3 sequence is 12 residues long. Trimming removed 2 bases at V and 7 bases at J, with 8 bases between. DNA for the CDR3: TGTGCCAGCAGTTTACGGACTTTTGAAGCTTTCTTT. Protein: CASSLRTFEAFF.

V gene TRBV11-3 combines with J gene TRBJ2-1, with 12 bases matching TRBD2. Germline-derived CDR1 and CDR2 are SGHNT and YENEEA. This CDR3 comprises 18 residues. The V segment lost 3 bases and the J segment 3 bases; nucleotides outside the gene matches: 9. In DNA form, the CDR3 reads TGTGCCAGCAGCTTTGGTCGGGGACTAGCGGGTCTCTACAATGAGCAGTTCTTC. This codes for CASSFGRGLAGLYNEQFF. Supplemented by reference TRBV11-3 and TRBJ2-1, the full variable domain reads EAGVVQSPRYKIIEKKQPVAFWCNPISGHNTLYWYLQNLGQGPELLIRYENEEAVDDSQLPKDRFSAERLKGVDSTLKIQPAELGDSAVYLCASSFGRGLAGLYNEQFFGPGTRLTVL.

V is TRBV7-2 and J is TRBJ2-1, with D maybe TRBD1 (8 bases). The CDR3 sequence is 19 residues long. V lost 2 bases and J lost 8, with 28 bases in between. Looked up from germline, CDR1 is SGHTA and CDR2 is FQGNSA. The CDR3 spells CASSLRKDRVRERGHEQFF. The CDR3 DNA sequence: TGTGCCAGCAGCTTAAGGAAGGACAGGGTGCGGGAGAGGGGACATGAGCAGTTCTTC.

The gene calls are TRBV18 and TRBJ2-5, with D uncertain. V dropped 2 bases and J dropped 5 bases, with 9 bases sitting between them. CDR3 length: 13 residues. Per the germline V gene, CDR1 is KGHSH and CDR2 is LQKENI. CDR3 in amino acids: CASSPNNGETQYF. As DNA, the CDR3 is TGTGCCAGCTCACCAAATAACGGGGAGACCCAGTACTTC.

V and J are TRBV5-8 and TRBJ1-2; D gene unclear. The length of the CDR3 is 13 residues. CDR1 and CDR2 from the germline V gene are SGHTS and YDEGEE. V dropped 6 bases and J dropped 3 bases, with 12 bases sitting between them. CDR3 amino acids: CASMPTIDYGYTF. The CDR3 DNA reads TGTGCCAGCATGCCGACAATCGACTATGGCTACACCTTC. Variable domain in full (rest from reference TRBV5-8 and TRBJ1-2): EAGVTQSPTHLIKTRGQQATLRCSPISGHTSVYWYQQALGLGLQFLLWYDEGEERNRGNFPPRFSGRQFPNYSSELNVNALELEDSALYLCASMPTIDYGYTFGSGTRLTVV.

This clone has a handful of counts. This chain uses TRBV7-2 with TRBJ2-1; D may be TRBD2 (7 bases). Germline CDR1 and CDR2: SGHTA and FQGNSA. This CDR3 region has 14 residues. V lost 5 bases and J 8 bases, leaving 16 bases between the germline ends. The CDR3 loop reads CASSKHREGDEQFF. In DNA, the CDR3 is TGTGCCAGCAGCAAGCACAGGGAGGGGGATGAGCAGTTCTTC.

The chain joins TRBV3-1 (or the pseudogene TRBV3-2) to TRBJ2-7; 13 nucleotides align to TRBD2. Germline-derived CDR1 and CDR2 are LGHDT and YNNKEL (reference sequence). The ends lost 2 bases at V and 7 bases at J; junction bases unmatched: 11. The CDR3 is made up of 17 amino acids. CDR3 DNA: TGTGCCAGCAGCCAATCCCCCGGACTAGCGGGAGCTTATGAGCAGTACTTC. This codes for CASSQSPGLAGAYEQYF.

This clone occurred a few times. The J gene is TRBJ1-3, the V gene TRBV2; D is undetermined. This CDR3 spans 16 amino acids. With 4 bases removed from V and 2 bases from J, the gap between germline ends came to 15 bases. CDR1 and CDR2 from the germline V gene are SNHLY and FYNNEI. In nucleotides, the CDR3 is TGTGCCAGCAGTGGGGTTGTGGGTAGCCCTGGAAACACCATATATTTT. It is translated as CASSGVVGSPGNTIYF.

The rearrangement joins TRBV3-1 (or the pseudogene TRBV3-2) to TRBJ2-1, with TRBD1 identical over 8 bases. After removal of 6 bases from V and 4 bases from J, the junction contained 11 bases not matched to a gene. Germline V gives CDR1 LGHDT, CDR2 YNNKEL (reference sequence). The CDR3 has 16 residues. The CDR3 sequence: CASRQEQGANYNEQFF. The CDR3 region has the DNA TGTGCCAGCAGACAGGAGCAGGGGGCGAATTACAATGAGCAGTTCTTC.

Turning to this clone: A read error may account for a junction end that differs from germline. The rearrangement links TRBV7-9 to TRBJ2-1, with 7 bases identical to TRBD2. Looked up from germline, CDR1 is SEHNR and CDR2 is FQNEAQ (reference sequence). This CDR3 is built from 15 residues. The CDR3 is CASSLAAPSYNEQFF. DNA of the CDR3: TGTGCCAGCAGCCTAGCGGCTCCCTCCTACAATGAGCAGTTCTTC.

The chain joins TRBV7-2 to TRBJ2-5, with 7 bases matching TRBD1. Trimming at V came to 4 bases and at J to 5 bases, leaving 7 bases not matched to a gene. This CDR3 spans 14 amino acids. CDR1 SGHTA and CDR2 FQGNSA come from the germline V gene. The CDR3 reads CASSSTGIAETQYF. The CDR3 coding sequence is TGTGCCAGCAGCTCGACAGGGATAGCGGAGACCCAGTACTTC.

V and J are TRBV27 and TRBJ2-2, with 7 bases that match TRBD2. Germline CDR1 MNHEY, CDR2 SMNVEV (reference sequence). J gave up 0 bases and V 6 bases, and 7 bases lay outside the gene matches. The CDR3 runs to 16 residues. This CDR3 reads CASRMSGETNTGELFF. The CDR3 DNA reads as TGTGCCAGCAGAATGAGCGGGGAAACGAACACCGGGGAGCTGTTTTTT.

V gene TRBV9 combines with J gene TRBJ2-1; D is uncertain. The CDR3 spans 15 residues. Per germline, CDR1 SGDLS and CDR2 YYNGEE. Trimming shortened V by 0 bases and J by 4 bases, and 11 bases separated the two germline ends. CDR3 coding DNA: TGTGCCAGCAGCGTAGCCCCGGGTGCTTACAATGAGCAGTTCTTC. It specifies CASSVAPGAYNEQFF.